Below, 21 T cell receptor beta chains from the same sample are listed, as sequenced in a study of cytomegalovirus exposure and HLA in healthy donors. The PCR used 60 Vbeta and 13 Jbeta primers. Method: immunoSEQ multiplex PCR; TCRdb's copy keeps in-frame clones and lacks some. The repertoire consists of roughly 150,000 clones, with 80% to 85% occurring once and the leading ten covering less than 1.5%. Sequenced material: PBMCs. These receptors originate from a female donor in good health and CMV-seronegative.

The chain has TRBV5-1 and TRBJ2-3; 10 nucleotides align to TRBD2. The CDR3 loop spans 19 amino acids. The trim removed 2 bases at V and 3 bases at J, leaving 15 bases unmatched. Germline assignment: CDR1 SGHRS and CDR2 YFSETQ. The CDR3 nucleotides are TGCGCCAGCAGCTTCCTCACTAGCGGGGCCCTGGCTACGACAGATACGCAGTATTTT. Amino acid sequence: CASSFLTSGALATTDTQYF.

This clone was counted only a few times. The chain combines TRBV28 with TRBJ2-5; D is unclear. The CDR3 extends over 15 amino acids. Germline lookup yields CDR1 MDHEN and CDR2 SYDVKM. Trimming took 6 bases from V and 1 from J, leaving 15 bases between them. CDR3 DNA: TGTGCCAGCAGCTCCCCCAGCGCAGCCCAAGAGACCCAGTACTTC. This gives the protein CASSSPSAAQETQYF. The full variable domain, its missing parts supplied by reference TRBV28 and TRBJ2-5, is DVKVTQSSRYLVKRTGEKVFLECVQDMDHENMFWYRQDPGLGLRLIYFSYDVKMKEKGDIPEGYSVSREKKERFSLILESASTNQTSMYLCASSSPSAAQETQYFGPGTRLLVL.

The chain recombines TRBV5-1 with TRBJ2-1; the D is unclear. CDR1 SGHRS and CDR2 YFSETQ come from the germline V gene. The CDR3 is made up of 12 amino acids. The V end was cut by 4 bases, the J end by 9 bases, with 11 bases between. The CDR3 reads CASSLMSSEQFF. In DNA form, the CDR3 reads TGCGCCAGCAGCCTAATGAGTAGTGAGCAGTTCTTC. Filled out from reference TRBV5-1 and TRBJ2-1, the complete variable domain reads KAGVTQTPRYLIKTRGQQVTLSCSPISGHRSVSWYQQTPGQGLQFLFEYFSETQRNKGNFPGRFSGRQFSNSRSEMNVSTLELGDSALYLCASSLMSSEQFFGPGTRLTVL.

V and J are TRBV13 and TRBJ2-3; D may be TRBD1 (5 bases). This CDR3 comprises 13 residues. Trimming cost V 4 bases and J 5 bases, with 10 bases left between them. Germline lookup yields CDR1 PRHDT and CDR2 FYEKMQ (reference sequence). DNA for the CDR3: TGTGCCAGCAGCTCTCAGGGTCTAGATACGCAGTATTTT. This codes for CASSSQGLDTQYF.

This sequence joins TRBV27 and TRBJ1-2; D uncertain. The CDR3 extends over 13 amino acids. Germline V CDR1 and CDR2: MNHEY, SMNVEV (reference sequence). Trimming pared 2 bases from V and 2 bases from J, leaving 6 bases between. CDR3 sequence: CASSLNTNYGYTF. CDR3 in DNA: TGTGCCAGCAGTTTAAACACCAACTATGGCTACACCTTC.

This clone is a singleton in its sample. The CDR3 DNA reads TGTGCCAGCAGCGGACGACAGGGCATAAGTGAAAAACTGTTTTTT. The encoded protein is CASSGRQGISEKLFF. V is TRBV25-1 and J is TRBJ1-4, with TRBD1 matching 7 bases. Germline V gives CDR1 MGHDK, CDR2 SYGVNS. V dropped 6 bases and J dropped 7; count of bases not matched to a gene: 11. CDR3 length: 15 amino acids.

This clone came up once. The chain couples TRBV27 to TRBJ2-7; 8 bases are shared with TRBD2. This CDR3 has 16 amino acids. V gave up 5 bases and J gave up 5 bases; unmatched junction bases: 14. Germline CDR1 and CDR2: MNHEY and SMNVEV (reference sequence). The CDR3 is CASSPTAGTRSNEQYF. CDR3 nucleotide sequence: TGTGCCAGCAGTCCCACCGCCGGGACTAGGTCGAACGAGCAGTACTTC.

The V call is TRBV28, the J call TRBJ2-5; 7 bases agree with TRBD1. V trimming: 0 bases; J trimming: 2 bases; junction bases outside the gene matches: 9. This CDR3 is built from 17 residues. Germline loops: CDR1 MDHEN, CDR2 SYDVKM. CDR3 residues: CASSLWNSGQLQETQYF. As DNA, the CDR3 is TGTGCCAGCAGTTTATGGAACTCGGGACAGCTACAAGAGACCCAGTACTTC.

This clone showed up just a few times. This chain joins TRBV28 and TRBJ2-7; perhaps TRBD1 as D (6 bases). The CDR3 extends over 13 amino acids. Germline-derived CDR1 and CDR2 are MDHEN and SYDVKM. The V gene lost 3 bases and the J gene lost 4 bases, with 10 bases spanning the gap. The CDR3 nucleotides read TGTGCCAGCAGTTTTCGGACAGTTTACGAGCAGTACTTC. As protein: CASSFRTVYEQYF.

The rearrangement links TRBV15 to TRBJ1-5; 9 nucleotides align to TRBD1. This CDR3 spans 15 amino acids. Trimming at V came to 2 bases and at J to 7 bases, leaving 6 bases not matched to a gene. The germline V gene encodes CDR1 LNHNV and CDR2 YYDKDF (reference sequence). The CDR3 loop reads CATSRSRTGEQPQHF. Here the CDR3 DNA reads TGTGCCACCAGCAGATCGCGGACAGGGGAGCAGCCCCAGCATTTT.

The chain has TRBV6-4 and TRBJ2-7, with a possible D match to TRBD1 (6 bases). The CDR3 length is 15 residues. Trimming shortened V by 0 bases and J by 3 bases, and 12 bases separated the two germline ends. Germline lookup yields CDR1 MRHNA and CDR2 SNTAGT. The CDR3 coding sequence is TGTGCCAGCAGTGACTCGACAGGTGGGAACTACGAGCAGTACTTC. This translates into CASSDSTGGNYEQYF.

The chain uses TRBV7-9 and TRBJ1-2; D remains unclear. V was cut by 5 bases and J by 8 bases, with 9 bases left in between. The CDR3 runs 11 residues. Germline CDR1 and CDR2: SEHNR and FQNEAQ (reference sequence). DNA for the CDR3: TGTGCCAGCAGCCTCGAGGGCGGCTACACCTTC. Amino acids: CASSLEGGYTF.

This chain uses TRBV10-2 with TRBJ2-7; 11 positions match TRBD2. Germline CDR1 reads WSHSY; CDR2 reads SAAADI. V lost 1 base and J lost 3; bases outside the gene matches: 5. The CDR3 is 16 amino acids. The CDR3 DNA follows: TGCGCCAGCAGTGAGTTACTAGCGGGAGTTATCTACGAGCAGTACTTC. It translates to CASSELLAGVIYEQYF.

The chain couples TRBV5-1 to TRBJ2-5, with D possibly being TRBD2 (6 bases). Germline CDR1 and CDR2: SGHRS and YFSETQ. This CDR3 spans 16 amino acids. Trimming took 0 bases from V and 2 from J, leaving 14 bases between them. The CDR3 spells CASSLDTSRAQETQYF. CDR3 bases: TGCGCCAGCAGCTTGGATACTAGCAGAGCTCAAGAGACCCAGTACTTC.

This chain uses TRBV29-1 with TRBJ2-7, with 7 nucleotides matching TRBD1. Germline CDR1 reads SQVTM; CDR2 reads ANQGSEA. The CDR3 is made up of 14 amino acids. V was pared by 4 bases and J by 8 bases, with 14 bases of the junction left unmatched. The CDR3 DNA reads TGCAGCGTTGGGGTTGGGACAGTTAGTATTAAGCAGTACTTC. This codes for CSVGVGTVSIKQYF.

The V gene is TRBV6-5, the J gene TRBJ1-1, with 7 bases matching TRBD1. CDR1 is MNHEY, CDR2 SVGAGI, per germline. The CDR3 runs 15 residues. V lost 3 bases and J lost 5; bases outside the gene matches: 9. The DNA of the CDR3 is TGTGCCAGCAGTTATCTCAGGGGGATTGAGACTGAAGCTTTCTTT. This gives the protein CASSYLRGIETEAFF.

V and J are TRBV27 and TRBJ1-1; TRBD1 aligns across 7 bases. Trimming took 0 bases from V and 11 from J; bases not matched to a gene: 9. From germline, CDR1 is MNHEY and CDR2 SMNVEV (reference sequence). CDR3 length: 14 amino acids. The CDR3 protein is CASSLSHRGQDAFF. Written as DNA, the CDR3 is TGTGCCAGCAGTTTATCCCACAGGGGCCAGGACGCTTTCTTT.

The DNA of the CDR3 is TGTGCCAGCAGCATCGGCAACGAGGGCACAGATACGCAGTATTTT. Translated: CASSIGNEGTDTQYF. The genes are TRBV7-9 and TRBJ2-3; the D is unclear. Deletions cut 5 bases from V and 1 base from J, with 13 bases between. Germline values: CDR1 SEHNR, CDR2 FQNEAQ (reference sequence). This CDR3 spans 15 amino acids.

The CDR3: CASSIGGRRDEQFF. The CDR3 bases are TGTGCCAGTAGTATTGGAGGGAGACGTGATGAGCAGTTCTTC. V usage is TRBV19 and J usage is TRBJ2-1, with D perhaps TRBD2 (6 bases). CDR1 is LNHDA and CDR2 is SQIVND in the germline V gene (reference sequence). V dropped 3 bases and J dropped 8 bases, with 14 bases sitting between them. The CDR3 spans 14 residues. Using reference TRBV19 and TRBJ2-1 for the parts outside the CDR3, the full variable domain is DGGITQSPKYLFRKEGQNVTLSCEQNLNHDAMYWYRQDPGQGLRLIYYSQIVNDFQKGDIAEGYSVSREKKESFPLTVTSAQKNPTAFYLCASSIGGRRDEQFFGPGTRLTVL.

This clone was seen a few times. In DNA, the CDR3 is TGTGCCAGCAGTGTGGGAGGGCCAATGGGGCATGGCTACACCTTC. This gives the protein CASSVGGPMGHGYTF. The chain combines TRBV27 with TRBJ1-2, with D maybe TRBD1 (5 bases). The CDR3 has 15 amino acids. Germline CDR1 is MNHEY and CDR2 is SMNVEV (reference sequence). Trimming stripped 5 bases from V and 6 bases from J, with 19 bases between.

The rearrangement joins TRBV4-1 to TRBJ2-2; TRBD2 matches at 10 bases. The ends lost 4 bases at V and 4 bases at J; junction bases unmatched: 15. The germline V gene encodes CDR1 MGHRA and CDR2 YSYEKL. The CDR3 length is 19 residues. CDR3 sequence (DNA): TGCGCCAGCAGCCCTCACGGGCTAGCGGGAGTGATGGGCACCGGGGAGCTGTTTTTT. It encodes CASSPHGLAGVMGTGELFF.